This is a list of T cell receptor beta chains from one sample in a study of long-term antiretroviral therapy in people with HIV. Clones were sequenced by immunoSEQ multiplex PCR, and TCRdb holds only the in-frame ones, with some missing. The repertoire holds roughly 6,400 clones, with roughly 80% as singletons. The specimen was unsorted PBMCs, collected 0.5 years before starting antiretroviral therapy. The receptor set was obtained from a man aged 35-49 years with HIV. The CDR3 runs from the conserved cysteine through the conserved F or W. A D gene is named only where the DNA matches it firmly. Size tells how often a clone was seen (once, few, many) or the class of an expanded clone, and some rows leave it out.

size,D,V,CDR3
NA,TRBD1,TRBV5-1,CASSLGWDRAYEQYF
NA,TRBD1,TRBV5-4,CASSLAETGGYEQYF
NA,NA,TRBV10-2,CASSEVGGEQYF
NA,NA,TRBV25-1,CASSEDREQYF
NA,NA,TRBV5-4,CASSLDRAVNQPQHF
NA,NA,TRBV29-1,CATVDTYEQYF
NA,NA,TRBV7-8,CASSLVGRTNSPLHF
NA,NA,TRBV4-1,CASSLFGGSQETQYF
NA,TRBD2,TRBV4-3,CASSQERSGGVGIQYF
NA,TRBD1,TRBV27,CASTITGTGVSPLHF
medium-sized,NA,TRBV4-1,CASSQVRFEKLFF
once,TRBD1,TRBV18,CASSPSGTATYEQYF
NA,TRBD1,TRBV2,CASRGEGTGGFSYNEQFF
NA,TRBD1,TRBV19,CASSIGTGLVSEAFF
NA,TRBD1,TRBV7-3,CASSLDRGYNEQFF
NA,NA,TRBV23-1,CASSQEAKSYEQYF
few,NA,TRBV2,CASKPSDTQYF
NA,NA,TRBV20-1,CSASPGLGYTF
NA,NA,TRBV7-5,CASSYSARGDDEQYF
NA,NA,TRBV25-1,CASSRDGNYGYTF
NA,NA,TRBV2,CASSFSNQPQHF
few,NA,TRBV19,CSTRRSGADEQYF
NA,NA,TRBV27,CASSTTDSFHTEAFF
NA,NA,TRBV7-3,CASSLFTNTGELFF
NA,NA,TRBV9,CASSVSGSHEQYF
few,NA,TRBV29-1,CSDRNLRYGYTF
NA,NA,TRBV30,CAWSVGQGYEKLFF
NA,NA,TRBV4-3,CASSQAQTDFYGYTF
NA,TRBD1,TRBV4-3,CASSQDWQGVTDTQYF
NA,NA,TRBV11-1,CASSSSGQPQHF
few,NA,TRBV21-1,CASSKYRPVLAKNIQYF
NA,NA,TRBV19,CASSPQGGDYGYTF
NA,TRBD1,TRBV28,CASSRTYGTGAYSNQPQHF
NA,NA,TRBV29-1,CSAFGPNTGELFF
NA,TRBD1,TRBV7-9,CASSPSGTGDFAEAFF
large,TRBD1,TRBV28,CASSPYSGQGYEQYF
NA,TRBD2,TRBV7-2,CASSPRLAGGSADTQYF
once,NA,TRBV21-1,CAITGPANYGYTF
NA,NA,TRBV9,CASSVGPGDIQYF
NA,TRBD2,TRBV6-1,CASSESWGGGGFVEQYF
NA,NA,TRBV9,CASSVGEGGTQYF
NA,NA,TRBV5-6,CASSSKFGGSLGANVLTF
NA,NA,TRBV5-5,CASSLGGAKNIQYF
NA,NA,TRBV20-1,CSATSNEQFF
once,NA,TRBV5-1,CASSPSSGSETQYF
few,TRBD1,TRBV4-2,CASSPGGTGYNQPQHF
NA,NA,TRBV4-2,CASSQNSRNSGNTIYF
few,NA,TRBV6-5,CASSYRAAGEQYF
large,NA,TRBV18,CASSPWGEAADTQYF
NA,NA,TRBV27,CASSLSALREQYF
NA,NA,TRBV7-4,CASSLARAGDDWVNYGYTF
few,TRBD2,TRBV9,CASSVVSGGDTQYF
NA,TRBD1,TRBV19,CASSTRDRGGTDTQYF
NA,NA,TRBV11-2,CASSWDGYSPLHF
NA,NA,TRBV15,CATSRGGTSDYGYTF
NA,TRBD2,TRBV7-9,CASSLGLAGRLGTQYF
NA,TRBD1,TRBV19,CASSYRGTEAFF
NA,TRBD1,TRBV5-4,CASSQQDRDVNGYTF